Many counts were recorded for the clone carrying this T cell receptor (beta chain). No antigen is known for it. This sample was taken from a study of neurological immune-mediated disorders. Regarding the study as a whole: Neither clinical nor MRI features showed any association with the multiple sclerosis repertoire cluster, and the authors stated that larger cohorts are needed. HTLV-1-associated myelopathy led in TCR clonal expansion, while multiple sclerosis ranked lowest, below healthy controls. The repertoires of 18 of 34 multiple sclerosis patients fell into one related-CDR3 cluster (a possible signature) under phylogenetic grouping.

Synthesis of cDNA used 5'RACE (with 10-nucleotide random UMIs). TCRdb re-derived calls from the 5' RACE reads in MiXCR, one entry per CDR3 protein. The sample lists fewer than 85,000 distinct CDR3 sequences, approximately 4.3% occurring once. Per the germline V gene, CDR1 is MNHEY and CDR2 is SVGAGI. With 5 bases removed from V and 1 base from J, the gap between germline ends came to 11 bases. This CDR3 has 14 amino acids. Time point of the sample: longitudinal time-point 3. Material: PBMCs. The sequence was collected from a woman aged 55-69 years with multiple sclerosis. V usage is TRBV6-5 and J usage is TRBJ1-1; the D gene is possibly TRBD1 (6 bases). The CDR3, as DNA: TGTGCCAGCAGTAGGGGGACCCCGAACACTGAAGCTTTCTTT. It encodes CASSRGTPNTEAFF.